The rows below give T cell receptor beta chains drawn from one sample of a study of T cells in Graves' hyperthyroidism and ophthalmopathy. A single record per CDR3 protein comes from TCRdb applying MiXCR to the multiplex PCR reads. The data hold about 610,000 distinct CDR3 sequences, with about half observed a single time. Sample: peripheral blood or thyroid tissue (not recorded which). The receptor set was obtained from a woman aged 18-35 years with Graves' hyperthyroidism. Both conserved end residues are part of each CDR3. A D gene is named only where the DNA matches it firmly. Some rows have no size entry. The others give once, few or many, or a class for an expanded clone.

d_call,v_call,clone_size,j_call,cdr3_aa,cdr3_nt
-,TRBV7-8,many,TRBJ2-5,CASSFQPQETQYF,TGTGCCAGCAGCTTTCAGCCCCAAGAGACCCAGTACTTC
TRBD1,TRBV9,-,TRBJ2-1,CASSMGQGLINEQFF,TGTGCCAGCAGCATGGGACAGGGGCTGATCAATGAGCAGTTCTTC
TRBD1,TRBV6-5,-,TRBJ1-1,CASRLGTGGGPTGAFF,TGTGCCAGCAGACTAGGGACAGGGGGAGGCCCCACCGGAGCTTTCTTT
-,TRBV2,many,TRBJ2-2,CASSDGGRLFF,TGTGCCAGCAGTGACGGGGGAAGGTTGTTTTTT
-,TRBV2,-,TRBJ2-1,CASSVTTNNEQFF,TGTGCCAGCAGCGTTACTACCAACAATGAGCAGTTCTTC
TRBD1,TRBV7-2,many,TRBJ1-6,CASSLVPGQGNSPLHF,TGTGCCAGCAGCTTAGTCCCGGGACAGGGGAATTCACCCCTCCACTTT
-,TRBV5-6,many,TRBJ2-7,CASSLVSSYYEQYF,TGTGCCAGCAGCTTGGTTAGCAGCTACTACGAGCAGTACTTC
-,TRBV7-9,many,TRBJ1-1,CASSPYANLDTEAFF,TGTGCCAGCAGTCCCTATGCGAATTTGGACACTGAAGCTTTCTTT
-,TRBV20-1,few,TRBJ2-5,CSARGAGETQYF,TGCAGTGCTAGAGGGGCGGGGGAGACCCAGTACTTC
TRBD1,TRBV24-1,many,TRBJ2-2,CATSDPSGTGNTGELFF,TGTGCCACCAGTGATCCGTCCGGGACAGGGAACACCGGGGAGCTGTTTTTT
-,TRBV25-1,many,TRBJ2-1,CASSYEPTTVGQFF,TGTGCCAGCAGCTACGAGCCGACTACCGTGGGGCAGTTCTTC
-,TRBV20-1,many,TRBJ2-7,CSARRISYEQYF,TGCAGTGCTAGAAGGATCTCCTACGAGCAGTACTTC
-,TRBV5-1,many,TRBJ1-5,CASSLGGDNQPQHF,TGTGCCAGCAGCTTAGGGGGGGACAATCAGCCCCAGCATTTT
TRBD1,TRBV7-9,once,TRBJ2-7,CAIPTPGTASYEQYF,TGTGCCATCCCAACCCCAGGGACAGCGTCCTACGAGCAGTACTTC
-,TRBV4-3,many,TRBJ2-7,CASSQQRRASYEQYF,TGCGCCAGCAGCCAACAACGGAGGGCGAGCTACGAGCAGTACTTC
TRBD1,TRBV20-1,-,TRBJ1-4,CSARTTGETNEKLFF,TGCAGTGCTAGAACGACAGGGGAAACTAATGAAAAACTGTTTTTT
-,TRBV4-1,many,TRBJ1-3,CASRRYMSSGNTIYF,TGCGCCAGCAGACGGTACATGAGCTCTGGAAACACCATATATTTT
-,TRBV20-1,-,TRBJ1-6,CSARGTWQGSPLHF,TGCAGTGCTAGGGGGACTTGGCAGGGTTCACCCCTCCACTTT
TRBD1,TRBV29-1,many,TRBJ2-3,CSVEEDREPDTQYF,TGCAGCGTTGAAGAGGACAGGGAACCAGATACGCAGTATTTT
TRBD1,TRBV12-5,many,TRBJ1-5,CASGLNPFRTGYPRPQHF,TGTGCTAGTGGTTTGAATCCATTTCGGACAGGGTACCCTCGGCCCCAGCATTTT
TRBD2,TRBV6-5,-,TRBJ2-1,CASTIAPLAGESYNEQFF,TGTGCCAGCACCATAGCCCCCTTGGCGGGAGAGTCCTACAATGAGCAGTTCTTC
-,TRBV4-2,-,TRBJ1-4,CASSPRQPTNEKLFF,TGTGCCAGTAGCCCCCGACAGCCAACTAATGAAAAACTGTTTTTT
TRBD1,TRBV19,-,TRBJ1-1,CASSIGRDRETNTEAFF,TGTGCCAGTAGCATAGGCCGGGACAGGGAAACGAACACTGAAGCTTTCTTT
-,TRBV12-3/TRBV12-4,-,TRBJ1-4,CASSLRGNQLFF,TGTGCCAGCAGTCTACGGGGGAATCAGCTGTTTTTT
-,TRBV30,-,TRBJ1-2,CAWTQPYYGYTF,TGTGCCTGGACCCAACCCTACTATGGCTACACCTTC
-,TRBV5-8,-,TRBJ1-4,CASSLPGATNEKLFF,TGTGCCAGCAGCTTGCCAGGGGCAACTAATGAAAAACTGTTTTTT
-,TRBV7-7,-,TRBJ2-7,CASSLGLNSYGQYF,TGTGCCAGCAGCTTAGGCCTAAATTCCTACGGGCAGTACTTC
-,TRBV2,many,TRBJ1-6,CASGYRGRRSPLHF,TGTGCCAGCGGATATCGGGGACGAAGGTCACCCCTCCACTTT
-,TRBV30,few,TRBJ2-2,CAWSSPPGQNTGELFF,TGTGCCTGGAGTTCCCCACCGGGACAAAACACCGGGGAGCTGTTTTTT
-,TRBV15,many,TRBJ2-2,CATSRDPTGERFF,TGTGCCACCAGCAGAGACCCCACCGGGGAGCGGTTTTTT
TRBD2,TRBV27,many,TRBJ2-5,CASSPRLAEETQYF,TGTGCCAGCAGTCCGCGACTAGCGGAAGAGACCCAGTACTTC
TRBD1,TRBV20-1,-,TRBJ2-5,CSAFRDRGIAQYF,TGCAGTGCGTTCCGGGACAGAGGGATAGCCCAGTACTTC
TRBD1,TRBV6-1,-,TRBJ1-4,CASSRQGGRKKLFF,TGTGCCAGCAGTAGACAGGGGGGAAGGAAAAAACTGTTTTTT
-,TRBV6-1,many,TRBJ1-1,CASNVPWGTEAFF,TGTGCCAGCAATGTGCCCTGGGGCACTGAAGCTTTCTTT
TRBD1,TRBV29-1,many,TRBJ2-7,CSVAGTGPSEQYF,TGCAGCGTTGCCGGGACAGGGCCCAGCGAGCAGTACTTC
-,TRBV7-9,-,TRBJ2-2,CASSLMTGAVF,TGTGCCAGCAGCTTAATGACCGGAGCTGTTTTT
TRBD2,TRBV5-1,-,TRBJ2-5,CASSSVGLAQETQYF,TGCGCCAGCAGCTCGGTAGGACTAGCGCAAGAGACCCAGTACTTC
-,TRBV7-3,-,TRBJ1-4,CASSPGEPQGVSGKLFF,TGTGCCAGCAGCCCCGGGGAGCCGCAGGGCGTTTCGGGAAAACTGTTTTTT
-,TRBV27,few,TRBJ1-6,CASSLKRSTNSPLHF,TGTGCCAGCAGTTTAAAAAGAAGCACCAATTCACCCCTCCACTTT
TRBD1,TRBV5-1,many,TRBJ1-5,CASSQGQPNQPQHF,TGCGCCAGCAGCCAGGGACAGCCGAATCAGCCCCAGCATTTT
TRBD2,TRBV4-3,many,TRBJ2-2,CASSHETSGPYTGELFF,TGCGCCAGCAGCCACGAGACTAGCGGGCCGTACACCGGGGAGCTGTTTTTT
TRBD1,TRBV20-1,-,TRBJ1-4,CSASDRGATNEELFF,TGCAGTGCTAGTGACAGGGGCGCAACTAATGAAGAACTGTTTTTT
TRBD1,TRBV7-9,-,TRBJ2-3,CASSRQGASTDTQYF,TGTGCCAGCTCTCGACAGGGGGCCAGCACAGATACGCAGTATTTT
-,TRBV29-1,once,TRBJ2-2,CSVLGELFF,TGCAGCGTTCTGGGGGAGCTGTTTTTT
-,TRBV7-3,-,TRBJ1-2,CASSLGTADTHGYTF,TGTGCCAGCAGCCTGGGGACCGCGGATACGCATGGCTACACCTTC
-,TRBV9,many,TRBJ1-3,CASSPSTAWGNTIYF,TGTGCCAGCAGCCCCTCGACGGCCTGGGGAAACACCATATATTTT
TRBD2,TRBV7-3,-,TRBJ2-3,CASRGLAGGHTQYF,TGTGCCAGCAGGGGACTAGCGGGAGGGCATACGCAGTATTTT